This is a list of T cell receptor beta chains from one sample in a study of cytomegalovirus exposure and HLA in healthy donors. Repertoires were generated with immunoSEQ multiplex PCR, while TCRdb's copy carries only in-frame clones and drops some. Among 100,000 to 150,000 clones listed, about 8.5% were seen once. The specimen was PBMCs. The origin of the receptors is a man between 35 and 55 years old in good health and CMV-seronegative. CDR3s include the opening cysteine and the closing phenylalanine or tryptophan. A D gene is named only where the DNA matches it firmly. Not all rows give a size; the values are once, few, many and, for expanded clones, a class.

d_gene: .; v_gene: TRBV6-1; j_gene: TRBJ1-2; abundance: .; CDR3aa: CARTQGRSYTF; CDR3nt: TGTGCCAGAACCCAGGGAAGGAGCTACACCTTC
d_gene: TRBD2; v_gene: TRBV5-1; j_gene: TRBJ2-1; abundance: .; CDR3aa: CASSQGPGGNEQFF; CDR3nt: TGCGCCAGCAGTCAAGGGCCCGGGGGGAATGAGCAGTTCTTC
d_gene: .; v_gene: TRBV6-5; j_gene: TRBJ1-1; abundance: few; CDR3aa: CASSLQGTEAFF; CDR3nt: TGTGCCAGCAGTTTACAGGGTACTGAAGCTTTCTTT
d_gene: .; v_gene: TRBV5-5; j_gene: TRBJ2-3; abundance: .; CDR3aa: CASSWEKGDTQYF; CDR3nt: TGTGCCAGCAGCTGGGAGAAGGGAGATACGCAGTATTTT
d_gene: .; v_gene: TRBV7-6; j_gene: TRBJ2-2; abundance: .; CDR3aa: CASSLRNTGELFF; CDR3nt: TGTGCCAGCAGCTTGCGGAACACCGGGGAGCTGTTTTTT
d_gene: TRBD1; v_gene: TRBV18; j_gene: TRBJ1-1; abundance: .; CDR3aa: CASSPTGDTEAFF; CDR3nt: TGTGCCAGCTCACCGACAGGGGATACTGAAGCTTTCTTT
d_gene: TRBD1; v_gene: TRBV5-1; j_gene: TRBJ1-1; abundance: few; CDR3aa: CASSTWTGLDTEAFF; CDR3nt: TGCGCCAGCAGCACATGGACAGGGCTGGACACTGAAGCTTTCTTT
d_gene: .; v_gene: TRBV11-2; j_gene: TRBJ2-7; abundance: few; CDR3aa: CASSRDFYEQYF; CDR3nt: TGTGCCAGCAGCAGGGACTTTTACGAGCAGTACTTC
d_gene: TRBD1; v_gene: TRBV5-4; j_gene: TRBJ2-2; abundance: few; CDR3aa: CASSRGTGETGELFF; CDR3nt: TGTGCCAGCAGCCGTGGGACAGGGGAAACCGGGGAGCTGTTTTTT
d_gene: TRBD1; v_gene: TRBV19; j_gene: TRBJ2-7; abundance: .; CDR3aa: CASSMRPGQLYEQYF; CDR3nt: TGTGCCAGTAGTATGAGACCGGGACAGCTCTACGAGCAGTACTTC
d_gene: TRBD1; v_gene: TRBV6-5; j_gene: TRBJ1-6; abundance: .; CDR3aa: CASSEGTGQSPLHF; CDR3nt: TGTGCCAGCAGTGAAGGGACAGGGCAATCACCCCTCCACTTT
d_gene: .; v_gene: TRBV7-2; j_gene: TRBJ2-7; abundance: few; CDR3aa: CASSLIRGSPYEQYF; CDR3nt: TGTGCCAGCAGCTTAATTAGGGGCTCTCCCTACGAGCAGTACTTC
d_gene: .; v_gene: TRBV30; j_gene: TRBJ1-3; abundance: .; CDR3aa: CAWRYIPGNTIYF; CDR3nt: TGTGCCTGGAGGTACATACCCGGAAACACCATATATTTT
d_gene: TRBD1; v_gene: TRBV5-1; j_gene: TRBJ2-7; abundance: .; CDR3aa: CASSLSGTGSYEQYF; CDR3nt: TGCGCCAGCAGCTTGAGTGGGACAGGGTCCTACGAGCAGTACTTC
d_gene: .; v_gene: TRBV6-1; j_gene: TRBJ2-7; abundance: .; CDR3aa: CASRGGQLLDEQYF; CDR3nt: TGTGCCAGCAGGGGGGGACAGCTTTTAGACGAGCAGTACTTC
d_gene: .; v_gene: TRBV27; j_gene: TRBJ1-4; abundance: few; CDR3aa: CASSSLGRNEKLFF; CDR3nt: TGTGCCAGCAGTTCTCTAGGTCGTAATGAAAAACTGTTTTTT
d_gene: .; v_gene: TRBV9; j_gene: TRBJ2-3; abundance: .; CDR3aa: CASSVGEGTDTQYF; CDR3nt: TGTGCCAGCAGCGTCGGGGAGGGCACAGATACGCAGTATTTT
d_gene: .; v_gene: TRBV19; j_gene: TRBJ1-5; abundance: .; CDR3aa: CASKTRHGAENQPQHF; CDR3nt: TGTGCCAGTAAAACCCGACACGGCGCAGAGAATCAGCCCCAGCATTTT
d_gene: .; v_gene: TRBV10-1; j_gene: TRBJ1-1; abundance: few; CDR3aa: CASSDREQEAFF; CDR3nt: TGCGCCAGCAGTGATCGGGAACAGGAAGCTTTCTTT
d_gene: .; v_gene: TRBV4-1; j_gene: TRBJ2-1; abundance: .; CDR3aa: CASSQVSYNEQFF; CDR3nt: TGCGCCAGCAGCCAAGTGAGCTACAATGAGCAGTTCTTC
d_gene: .; v_gene: TRBV29-1; j_gene: TRBJ2-4; abundance: few; CDR3aa: CSVSGMGKNIQYF; CDR3nt: TGCAGCGTCTCAGGGATGGGCAAAAACATTCAGTACTTC
d_gene: TRBD2; v_gene: TRBV9; j_gene: TRBJ2-7; abundance: .; CDR3aa: CASSSGGLVDEQYF; CDR3nt: TGTGCCAGCAGCTCCGGAGGACTAGTCGACGAGCAGTACTTC
d_gene: .; v_gene: TRBV5-6; j_gene: TRBJ2-3; abundance: few; CDR3aa: CASSLAGGGPDRGNTQYF; CDR3nt: TGTGCCAGCAGCTTGGCCGGCGGTGGGCCCGACCGGGGGAATACGCAGTATTTT
d_gene: .; v_gene: TRBV30; j_gene: TRBJ1-2; abundance: few; CDR3aa: CAWNPGQVGYTF; CDR3nt: TGTGCCTGGAACCCTGGGCAGGTTGGCTACACCTTC
d_gene: TRBD1; v_gene: TRBV5-1; j_gene: TRBJ1-3; abundance: few; CDR3aa: CASSGTGTSTIYF; CDR3nt: TGCGCCAGCAGCGGGACAGGGACGAGCACCATATATTTT
d_gene: TRBD1; v_gene: TRBV19; j_gene: TRBJ1-5; abundance: .; CDR3aa: CASTQGADNQPQHF; CDR3nt: TGTGCCAGTACACAGGGGGCGGACAATCAGCCCCAGCATTTT
d_gene: .; v_gene: TRBV5-1; j_gene: TRBJ2-2; abundance: few; CDR3aa: CASSSAGTGELFF; CDR3nt: TGCGCCAGCAGCTCTGCAGGGACCGGGGAGCTGTTTTTT
d_gene: .; v_gene: TRBV7-2; j_gene: TRBJ1-6; abundance: .; CDR3aa: CASSAEQLYNSPLHF; CDR3nt: TGTGCCAGCAGCGCCGAACAGCTCTATAATTCACCCCTCCACTTT
d_gene: .; v_gene: TRBV28; j_gene: TRBJ2-7; abundance: few; CDR3aa: CASSKTFREQYF; CDR3nt: TGTGCCAGCAGTAAGACATTCCGCGAGCAGTACTTC
d_gene: TRBD2; v_gene: TRBV9; j_gene: TRBJ2-2; abundance: .; CDR3aa: CASSIRSGGATGELFF; CDR3nt: TGTGCCAGCAGCATCCGTAGCGGGGGGGCCACCGGGGAGCTGTTTTTT
d_gene: TRBD1; v_gene: TRBV4-1; j_gene: TRBJ2-2; abundance: many; CDR3aa: CASSRDSTGELFF; CDR3nt: TGCGCCAGCAGCCGGGACAGTACCGGGGAGCTGTTTTTT
d_gene: TRBD1; v_gene: TRBV10-3; j_gene: TRBJ2-2; abundance: few; CDR3aa: CAIRGDRETGELFF; CDR3nt: TGTGCCATCAGGGGGGACAGGGAGACCGGGGAGCTGTTTTTT
d_gene: .; v_gene: TRBV18; j_gene: TRBJ1-1; abundance: few; CDR3aa: CASSPGGGQHEAFF; CDR3nt: TGTGCCAGCTCACCAGGGGGCGGGCAGCATGAAGCTTTCTTT
d_gene: .; v_gene: TRBV28; j_gene: TRBJ2-1; abundance: few; CDR3aa: CASRRDSSYNEQFF; CDR3nt: TGTGCCAGCAGACGGGACTCCTCCTACAATGAGCAGTTCTTC
d_gene: .; v_gene: TRBV27; j_gene: TRBJ1-4; abundance: .; CDR3aa: CASSPGIAGEKLFF; CDR3nt: TGTGCCAGCAGCCCAGGGATCGCAGGTGAAAAACTGTTTTTT
d_gene: TRBD1; v_gene: TRBV6-1; j_gene: TRBJ1-5; abundance: few; CDR3aa: CASRTGSNQPQHF; CDR3nt: TGTGCCAGCAGGACAGGGAGCAATCAGCCCCAGCATTTT